This T cell receptor (beta chain) came from a study of vaccination and CD4 T cells after COVID-19. In the study overall: Stimuli were overlapping spike peptide pools of SARS-CoV-2 and three common cold coronaviruses (HCoV-NL63, HCoV-OC43, HCoV-229E).

The length of the CDR3 is 16 residues. After removal of 6 bases from V and 5 bases from J, the junction contained 11 bases not matched to a gene. Described treatment: roughly 11-day PBMC culture with coronavirus spike peptide pools or control peptides (ViraFEST assay). About this clonotype itself: Its antigen is currently unknown.

Sequence data for DNA of cultured CD4+ T cells were generated by the Oncomine TCR Beta short-read assay. Cultured CD4+ T cells yielded the extracted genomic DNA. Each CDR3 protein is one row after TCRdb ran MiXCR on the PCR reads. The sample has about 20,000 distinct CDR3 sequences, around 53% seen once. The sample consisted of CD4+ T cells from blood, cultured in vitro. This receptor was taken from a human donor who had recovered from COVID-19. J is TRBJ2-3 and V is TRBV12-3 or TRBV12-4, with 10 bases matching TRBD2. In nucleotides, the CDR3 is TGTGCCAGCAGCGATCCCAGCGGGGGGGCCGGAGATACGCAGTATTTT. Translated: CASSDPSGGAGDTQYF.